This TCR beta chain was obtained from a study of Ad26.COV2.S vaccination and SARS-CoV-2 variants. Study in general: In the study, Ad26.COV2.S was injected intramuscularly once, or twice 56 days apart. The study's findings and limits: Vaccine recipients surpassed placebo recipients in spike-specific TCR breadth. Breadth, reportedly substantial, characterized the spike-specific CD8+ and CD4+ T cell responses after vaccination.

Data came from immunoSEQ multiplex PCR; TCRdb stores just in-frame clones and leaves some out. The profile covers under 400,000 clones, with 80% to 90% appearing a single time and approximately 3.6% taken by the ten largest. Treatment: some 20 received Ad26.COV2.S at low or high dose, single or two shots; a few received placebo; per-sample allocation not given. Following the first vaccine or placebo injection, samples were taken on day 63. In this sample, this clone turned up a few times. What it binds is not known. This same CDR3 is encoded by further DNA sequences in the sample. The sample consisted of peripheral blood, taken in a trial of Ad26.COV2.S vaccine versus placebo. The source is a person aged 18-65 years who received the Ad26.COV2.S COVID-19 vaccine or a placebo.

DNA of the CDR3: TGTGCCAGCGTACGGGGCACTGAAGCTTTCTTT. Translated: CASVRGTEAFF. This sequence joins TRBV6-5 and TRBJ1-1; D is ambiguous. CDR3 size: 11 residues. From germline, CDR1 is MNHEY and CDR2 SVGAGI. Trimming shortened V by 8 bases and J by 4 bases, and 8 bases separated the two germline ends.